Shown below are 25 T cell receptor beta chains from a single sample sequenced in a study of blood T cell repertoires in COVID-19. The table came from immunoSEQ multiplex PCR; TCRdb's copy has only in-frame clones and leaves some out. The table lists 470,000 or so clones, 85% to 90% of them singletons. The sequenced sample was peripheral blood. These receptors were taken from a woman aged 25-40 years with acute or convalescent COVID-19.

This clone has just a few counts. The chain employs TRBV18 and TRBJ1-2; 7 bases are shared with TRBD1. The J segment lost 8 bases and the V segment lost 3 bases, leaving 12 bases of the junction unmatched. This CDR3 is 15 amino acids long. The germline V gene encodes CDR1 KGHSH and CDR2 LQKENI. This chain's CDR3 is CASSPGPDRSSGYTF. The CDR3 nucleotides read TGTGCCAGCTCACCTGGCCCGGACAGGTCGTCGGGCTACACCTTC.

This chain connects TRBV29-1 to TRBJ2-7, with 7 bases that match TRBD1. The CDR3 totals 12 residues. CDR1 is SQVTM, CDR2 ANQGSEA, per germline. Trimming took 4 bases from V and 5 from J; bases not matched to a gene: 5. CDR3 DNA: TGCAGCGTTGCCCCCGACAGGGACGAGCAGTACTTC. Amino acid sequence: CSVAPDRDEQYF.

The chain is built from TRBV5-4 and TRBJ1-1; D possibly corresponds to TRBD1 (6 bases). The V end lost 5 bases, the J end lost 1 base, and 12 bases lay between the germline ends. In germline, CDR1 is SGHNT, CDR2 YYREEE (reference sequence). This CDR3 is built from 14 residues. Written as DNA, the CDR3 is TGTGCCAGCAGTCGGAGCAGGGGGAACACTGAAGCTTTCTTT. It yields the protein CASSRSRGNTEAFF.

V is TRBV5-1 and J is TRBJ2-2; tentatively, D is TRBD1 (5 bases). Germline CDR1 is SGHRS and CDR2 is YFSETQ. V was trimmed by 0 bases and J by 4 bases, leaving 7 bases between them. The CDR3 has 14 residues. The CDR3: CASSLGQTTGELFF. For the CDR3, the DNA is TGCGCCAGCAGCTTGGGACAGACCACCGGGGAGCTGTTTTTT. The full variable domain, in which reference TRBV5-1 and TRBJ2-2 provide the parts outside the CDR3, is KAGVTQTPRYLIKTRGQQVTLSCSPISGHRSVSWYQQTPGQGLQFLFEYFSETQRNKGNFPGRFSGRQFSNSRSEMNVSTLELGDSALYLCASSLGQTTGELFFGEGSRLTVL.

The V and J genes are TRBV9 and TRBJ2-3; 8 bases align to TRBD2. Germline CDR1 and CDR2: SGDLS and YYNGEE. The CDR3 length is 16 residues. V shed 0 bases, J shed 3 bases, and the junction held 6 bases outside the gene matches. The CDR3: CASSVAPGLETDTQYF. In nucleotides, the CDR3 is TGTGCCAGCAGCGTAGCGCCGGGACTAGAGACAGATACGCAGTATTTT.

This clone was seen a single time. The CDR3 nucleotides read TGTGCCAGCAGCTTAGGTAGCGGGGGGGCGACAGATACGCAGTATTTT. Its protein is CASSLGSGGATDTQYF. The chain uses TRBV7-6 and TRBJ2-3; 11 bases are shared with TRBD2. This CDR3 spans 16 amino acids. Trimming removed 1 base from V and 3 bases from J; junction bases left unmatched: 3. Germline CDR1 and CDR2: SGHVS and FNYEAQ.

This chain links TRBV9 with TRBJ1-4, with unresolved D. The CDR3 has 13 residues. The germline gives CDR1 SGDLS, CDR2 YYNGEE. Trimming shortened V by 3 bases and J by 8 bases, and 11 bases separated the two germline ends. CDR3 protein: CASSATGGEKLFF. The CDR3 region has the DNA TGTGCCAGCAGCGCGACGGGAGGGGAAAAACTGTTTTTT.

Written as DNA, the CDR3 is TGTGCCAGCAGTTCCTCACAGGGCTGGAAGTATTTT. Protein product: CASSSSQGWKYF. V and J are TRBV6-5 and TRBJ2-3, with D tentatively TRBD1 (6 bases). The CDR3 is made up of 12 amino acids. The V gene's germline CDR1 is MNHEY and CDR2 SVGAGI. V lost 4 bases and J lost 13, with 15 bases in between.

As concerns this clone: This CDR3 is also generated by other DNA sequences in the sample. The chain links TRBV5-1 to TRBJ1-2, with D possibly matching TRBD1 (6 bases). Germline assignment: CDR1 SGHRS and CDR2 YFSETQ. V was trimmed by 0 bases and J by 0 bases, leaving 9 bases between them. This CDR3 contains 15 residues. The CDR3: CASSLEGVPNYGYTF. As DNA, the CDR3 is TGCGCCAGCAGCTTGGAGGGGGTTCCTAACTATGGCTACACCTTC. The variable domain in full, completed from reference TRBV5-1 and TRBJ1-2, reads KAGVTQTPRYLIKTRGQQVTLSCSPISGHRSVSWYQQTPGQGLQFLFEYFSETQRNKGNFPGRFSGRQFSNSRSEMNVSTLELGDSALYLCASSLEGVPNYGYTFGSGTRLTVV.

The chain couples TRBV12-3 or TRBV12-4 to TRBJ2-3, with D tentatively TRBD1 (6 bases). V was trimmed by 7 bases and J by 3 bases, leaving 8 bases between them. This CDR3 is built from 12 residues. This chain's CDR3 is CASKTGTDTQYF. In DNA, the CDR3 is TGTGCCAGCAAAACAGGGACAGATACGCAGTATTTT.

This chain connects TRBV6-5 to TRBJ2-7; 9 bases map to TRBD1. Germline CDR1 is MNHEY and CDR2 is SVGAGI. This CDR3 comprises 15 residues. V shed 6 bases, J shed 6 bases, and the junction held 12 bases outside the gene matches. The DNA of the CDR3 is TGTGCCAGCAGACCCACGCCGGGACAGGGAGGCGAGCAGTACTTC. It specifies CASRPTPGQGGEQYF.

The V call is TRBV3-1 (or the pseudogene TRBV3-2), the J call TRBJ2-7, with D uncertain. Germline assignment: CDR1 LGHDT and CDR2 YNNKEL (reference sequence). Between the trimmed V and J ends, which lost 1 base and 2 bases, there was a span of 9 bases. This CDR3 is 14 amino acids long. CDR3 coding DNA: TGTGCCAGCAGCCAAGGTCTGGCGGCCTACGAGCAGTACTTC. This gives the protein CASSQGLAAYEQYF.

This clone occurred a few times. The genes are TRBV14 and TRBJ1-1; 7 bases are shared with TRBD1. The CDR3 is made up of 13 amino acids. Trimming cost V 7 bases and J 1 base; bases outside gene matches: 3. Germline-derived CDR1 and CDR2 are SGHDN and FVKESK. The CDR3 DNA is TGTGCCAGCACTCAGGGGGAGAACACTGAAGCTTTCTTT. Protein product: CASTQGENTEAFF.

Here the CDR3 DNA reads TGTGCCAGCAGCCAAGGACAGGGTCTGGTTGGCTACACCTTC. Its protein product is CASSQGQGLVGYTF. The V and J genes are TRBV9 and TRBJ1-2; 8 positions match TRBD1. The length of the CDR3 is 14 residues. Trimming at V came to 4 bases and at J to 7 bases, leaving 9 bases not matched to a gene. Germline assignment: CDR1 SGDLS and CDR2 YYNGEE.

The CDR3 bases are TGTGCCAGCAGTATAACAGGGGGTGGGAACGAGCAGTACTTC. Its protein is CASSITGGGNEQYF. The V call is TRBV27, the J call TRBJ2-7, with 8 bases lining up with TRBD1. Germline V lookup: CDR1 MNHEY, CDR2 SMNVEV (reference sequence). CDR3 length: 14 amino acids. The V and J ends lost 5 bases and 5 bases, in that order; junction bases with no gene match: 8.

The V and J genes are TRBV11-2 and TRBJ1-2; D is uncertain. The V end lost 1 base, the J end lost 0 bases, and 6 bases lay between the germline ends. CDR3 length equals 14 residues. CDR1 SGHAT and CDR2 FQNNGV come from the germline V gene. The CDR3 is CASSLVPANYGYTF. The CDR3 region has the DNA TGTGCCAGCAGCTTAGTGCCGGCTAACTATGGCTACACCTTC. Looking up the rest from reference TRBV11-2 and TRBJ1-2 gives the full variable domain: EAGVAQSPRYKIIEKRQSVAFWCNPISGHATLYWYQQILGQGPKLLIQFQNNGVVDDSQLPKDRFSAERLKGVDSTLKIQPAKLEDSAVYLCASSLVPANYGYTFGSGTRLTVV.

There are a few counts of this clone. The chain employs TRBV4-1 and TRBJ1-6, with 10 nucleotides matching TRBD1. CDR1 and CDR2 (germline): MGHRA, YSYEKL. This CDR3 is 15 amino acids long. With 5 bases clipped from V and 9 bases from J, the junction kept 7 bases outside the gene matches. The CDR3 nucleotides are TGCGCCAGCAGCGTCTCGGGACAGGGGAGTTCACCCCTCCACTTT. Translated, it gives CASSVSGQGSSPLHF.

This chain connects TRBV5-1 to TRBJ2-3, with 7 bases that match TRBD2. This CDR3 has 14 residues. Germline trimming cut 1 base from V and 9 bases from J; bases unmatched to any gene: 8. Germline CDR1 reads SGHRS; CDR2 reads YFSETQ. Written as DNA, the CDR3 is TGCGCCAGCAGCTTGCCTGGGACTACCGGCACGCAGTATTTT. Translating it yields CASSLPGTTGTQYF.

Remarks on this clone: The sample has other DNA sequences that encode this CDR3 too. V and J are TRBV3-1 (or the pseudogene TRBV3-2) and TRBJ2-1; no definite D call. This CDR3 has 12 residues. CDR1 and CDR2 (germline): LGHDT, YNNKEL (reference sequence). Trimming cost V 4 bases and J 5 bases, with 6 bases left between them. CDR3 sequence: CASSLADNEQFF. The CDR3, as DNA: TGTGCCAGCAGCCTTGCGGACAATGAGCAGTTCTTC.

This clone was seen a single time. In the same sample, other DNA sequences code for this CDR3. V gene TRBV5-1 combines with J gene TRBJ1-5; 8 bases are a match to TRBD1. CDR1 and CDR2 (germline): SGHRS, YFSETQ. This CDR3 region has 13 residues. V was pared by 3 bases and J by 7 bases, with 3 bases of the junction left unmatched. The CDR3 DNA reads as TGCGCCAGCAGCTACACAGGGGGACAGCCCCAGCATTTT. Translating gives CASSYTGGQPQHF.

The V call is TRBV18, the J call TRBJ1-2; the D is unclear. Germline assignment: CDR1 KGHSH and CDR2 LQKENI. V was pared by 3 bases and J by 7 bases, with 21 bases between. This CDR3 comprises 16 residues. In nucleotides, the CDR3 is TGTGCCAGCTCACCCACGGTCCGGGAATTAGGAAGTGGCTACACCTTC. It translates to CASSPTVRELGSGYTF.

This chain connects TRBV5-1 to TRBJ2-2; 7 nucleotides align to TRBD2. This CDR3 is 17 amino acids long. Germline V gene data show CDR1 as SGHRS and CDR2 as YFSETQ. Trimming at V came to 3 bases and at J to 5 bases, leaving 13 bases not matched to a gene. The CDR3 protein is CASSSGGGGAKTGELFF. The CDR3 DNA follows: TGCGCCAGCAGCTCTGGCGGGGGTGGGGCCAAAACCGGGGAGCTGTTTTTT.

The CDR3 DNA follows: TGTGCCAGCAGTTCGCCTGGGGGGGGGCCAGATACGCAGTATTTT. Protein sequence: CASSSPGGGPDTQYF. The rearrangement links TRBV28 to TRBJ2-3; weak D call: TRBD2 (7 bases). The V gene lost 4 bases and the J gene lost 4 bases, with 15 bases spanning the gap. This CDR3 comprises 15 residues. Germline CDR1 is MDHEN and CDR2 is SYDVKM.

The chain is built from TRBV5-1 and TRBJ1-1; 8 positions agree with TRBD1. The CDR3 covers 15 residues. The V gene end was trimmed by 4 bases and the J gene end by 4 bases; junction bases not matched to a gene: 9. The V gene's germline CDR1 is SGHRS and CDR2 YFSETQ. The CDR3 coding sequence is TGCGCCAGCAGCATTGGGACAGGAGAGGCCACTGAAGCTTTCTTT. Protein: CASSIGTGEATEAFF.

This chain uses TRBV5-6 with TRBJ2-1, with D possibly TRBD2 on 5 matching bases. Trimming pared 4 bases from V and 0 bases from J, leaving 11 bases between. CDR1 is SGHDT and CDR2 is YYEEEE in the germline V gene. The CDR3 has 15 amino acids. CDR3 amino acids: CASSAGVPSYNEQFF. CDR3 DNA sequence: TGTGCCAGCAGCGCCGGGGTTCCCTCCTACAATGAGCAGTTCTTC. Full variable domain (missing parts from reference TRBV5-6 and TRBJ2-1): DAGVTQSPTHLIKTRGQQVTLRCSPKSGHDTVSWYQQALGQGPQFIFQYYEEEERQRGNFPDRFSGHQFPNYSSELNVNALLLGDSALYLCASSAGVPSYNEQFFGPGTRLTVL.